Listed below are T cell receptor beta chains from one sample, sequenced in a study of shared clonotypes between healthy human individuals. Generated by immunoSEQ multiplex PCR, the TCRdb table keeps only in-frame clones and is missing some. The data hold about 750,000 clones, with 80% to 95% observed a single time. Sequenced: naive CD8+ T cells sorted from blood. All receptors derive from a man in his thirties or forties in good health. The CDR3 runs from the conserved cysteine through the conserved F or W. The D gene is left open where the match is weak. Clone size, where shown, is once, few, many, or a class for clones that have expanded.

j_call: TRBJ2-7
v_call: TRBV4-1
d_call: TRBD1
clone_size: -
cdr3_aa: CASSPLVQGVHEQYF
cdr3_nt: TGCGCCAGCAGCCCCCTAGTCCAGGGGGTTCACGAGCAGTACTTC

j_call: TRBJ2-3
v_call: TRBV28
d_call: -
clone_size: -
cdr3_aa: CASSNPGSTDTQYF
cdr3_nt: TGTGCCAGCAGCAATCCCGGTAGCACAGATACGCAGTATTTT

j_call: TRBJ2-3
v_call: TRBV27
d_call: TRBD1
clone_size: -
cdr3_aa: CASRRLGGSDTQYF
cdr3_nt: TGTGCCAGCAGAAGGTTAGGGGGCTCAGATACGCAGTATTTT

j_call: TRBJ1-5
v_call: TRBV6-1
d_call: TRBD1
clone_size: once
cdr3_aa: CASSETDRSNQPQHF
cdr3_nt: TGTGCCAGCAGTGAGACGGACAGGAGTAATCAGCCCCAGCATTTT

j_call: TRBJ2-4
v_call: TRBV7-9
d_call: -
clone_size: -
cdr3_aa: CASSGHGQELAKNIQYF
cdr3_nt: TGTGCCAGCAGCGGCCATGGTCAGGAACTAGCCAAAAACATTCAGTACTTC

j_call: TRBJ2-7
v_call: TRBV27
d_call: -
clone_size: -
cdr3_aa: CASSQGGSYEQYF
cdr3_nt: TGTGCCAGCAGTCAAGGGGGTTCCTACGAGCAGTACTTC

j_call: TRBJ2-7
v_call: TRBV18
d_call: TRBD1
clone_size: -
cdr3_aa: CASSRQGFPEQYF
cdr3_nt: TGTGCCAGCTCACGACAGGGTTTCCCCGAGCAGTACTTC

j_call: TRBJ2-2
v_call: TRBV2
d_call: TRBD2
clone_size: -
cdr3_aa: CASIASGANTGELFF
cdr3_nt: TGTGCCAGCATCGCTAGCGGGGCGAACACCGGGGAGCTGTTTTTT

j_call: TRBJ2-7
v_call: TRBV13
d_call: -
clone_size: -
cdr3_aa: CASSFEAGSSYEQYF
cdr3_nt: TGTGCCAGCAGCTTCGAAGCCGGGAGCTCCTACGAGCAGTACTTC

j_call: TRBJ2-7
v_call: TRBV28
d_call: TRBD1
clone_size: -
cdr3_aa: CASSSLGQVFHETYEQYF
cdr3_nt: TGTGCCAGCAGTTCACTAGGACAGGTTTTTCACGAGACCTACGAGCAGTACTTC

j_call: TRBJ2-1
v_call: TRBV25-1
d_call: -
clone_size: -
cdr3_aa: CASRRGTYNEQFF
cdr3_nt: TGTGCCAGCAGAAGGGGAACGTACAATGAGCAGTTCTTC

j_call: TRBJ1-3
v_call: TRBV7-9
d_call: -
clone_size: -
cdr3_aa: CASSQTGVGNTIYF
cdr3_nt: TGTGCCAGCAGCCAAACAGGCGTCGGAAACACCATATATTTT

j_call: TRBJ2-2
v_call: TRBV11-2
d_call: TRBD2
clone_size: -
cdr3_aa: CASSSNAALDFSGTGELFF
cdr3_nt: TGTGCCAGCAGCTCCAATGCGGCATTGGATTTTAGCGGGACCGGGGAGCTGTTTTTT

j_call: TRBJ2-7
v_call: TRBV19
d_call: -
clone_size: -
cdr3_aa: CASSILPPSPGQSSYEQYF
cdr3_nt: TGTGCCAGTAGTATCCTTCCTCCATCCCCCGGACAGAGCTCCTACGAGCAGTACTTC

j_call: TRBJ2-1
v_call: TRBV6-1
d_call: TRBD2
clone_size: -
cdr3_aa: CASRLTAGSNEQFF
cdr3_nt: TGTGCCAGCAGACTTACAGCGGGATCCAATGAGCAGTTCTTC

j_call: TRBJ2-7
v_call: TRBV9
d_call: -
clone_size: -
cdr3_aa: CASSRERVDSYEQYF
cdr3_nt: TGTGCCAGCAGCCGTGAGCGGGTAGACTCCTACGAGCAGTACTTC

j_call: TRBJ2-3
v_call: TRBV13
d_call: -
clone_size: -
cdr3_aa: CASSKESTDTQYF
cdr3_nt: TGTGCCAGCAGCAAAGAAAGCACAGATACGCAGTATTTT

j_call: TRBJ2-1
v_call: TRBV7-9
d_call: -
clone_size: -
cdr3_aa: CASSLAALNYNEQFF
cdr3_nt: TGTGCCAGCAGCTTAGCTGCCCTGAACTACAATGAGCAGTTCTTC

j_call: TRBJ2-2
v_call: TRBV2
d_call: TRBD2
clone_size: -
cdr3_aa: CASQGTSGGYTGELFF
cdr3_nt: TGTGCCAGTCAAGGGACTAGCGGGGGATACACCGGGGAGCTGTTTTTT

j_call: TRBJ2-2
v_call: TRBV28
d_call: -
clone_size: -
cdr3_aa: CASSLEGAIGTGELFF
cdr3_nt: TGTGCCAGCAGTTTGGAAGGGGCAATAGGAACCGGGGAGCTGTTTTTT

j_call: TRBJ1-1
v_call: TRBV11-2
d_call: -
clone_size: -
cdr3_aa: CASSLPRGEEVMNTEAFF
cdr3_nt: TGTGCCAGCAGCTTACCCCGGGGAGAGGAGGTTATGAACACTGAAGCTTTCTTT

j_call: TRBJ2-1
v_call: TRBV27
d_call: -
clone_size: once
cdr3_aa: CASSLRPTFYNEQFF
cdr3_nt: TGTGCCAGCAGTTTACGCCCTACATTTTACAATGAGCAGTTCTTC

j_call: TRBJ1-1
v_call: TRBV29-1
d_call: -
clone_size: -
cdr3_aa: CSVELNTEAFF
cdr3_nt: TGCAGCGTTGAACTGAACACTGAAGCTTTCTTT

j_call: TRBJ2-1
v_call: TRBV6-1
d_call: TRBD2
clone_size: -
cdr3_aa: CASSDVKTSGNNEQFF
cdr3_nt: TGTGCCAGCAGTGATGTGAAAACTAGCGGCAACAATGAGCAGTTCTTC

j_call: TRBJ2-1
v_call: TRBV15
d_call: -
clone_size: -
cdr3_aa: CATSRAHPMSSYNEQFF
cdr3_nt: TGTGCCACCAGCAGAGCCCATCCAATGAGCTCCTACAATGAGCAGTTCTTC

j_call: TRBJ1-2
v_call: TRBV29-1
d_call: -
clone_size: -
cdr3_aa: CSVREVNGYTF
cdr3_nt: TGCAGCGTCAGGGAGGTTAACGGCTACACCTTC

j_call: TRBJ2-7
v_call: TRBV9
d_call: TRBD2
clone_size: -
cdr3_aa: CASSPRGGSYEQYF
cdr3_nt: TGTGCCAGCAGCCCCCGGGGGGGATCCTACGAGCAGTACTTC

j_call: TRBJ2-7
v_call: TRBV4-2
d_call: -
clone_size: -
cdr3_aa: CASSLAPDGAYEQYF
cdr3_nt: TGTGCCAGCAGCCTTGCCCCCGACGGCGCCTACGAGCAGTACTTC

j_call: TRBJ2-1
v_call: TRBV2
d_call: -
clone_size: -
cdr3_aa: CASSGRNLGYNEQFF
cdr3_nt: TGTGCCAGCAGTGGAAGAAACTTGGGCTACAATGAGCAGTTCTTC

j_call: TRBJ2-3
v_call: TRBV4-1
d_call: -
clone_size: -
cdr3_aa: CASSQGGGPRLF
cdr3_nt: TGCGCCAGCAGCCAAGGTGGAGGGCCAAGGCTTTTT

j_call: TRBJ1-5
v_call: TRBV4-1
d_call: -
clone_size: -
cdr3_aa: CASSEKVGLNQPQHF
cdr3_nt: TGCGCCAGCAGCGAAAAAGTCGGACTTAATCAGCCCCAGCATTTT

j_call: TRBJ2-3
v_call: TRBV7-2
d_call: TRBD2
clone_size: -
cdr3_aa: CASSLDQRLAGGEDTQYF
cdr3_nt: TGTGCCAGCAGCTTAGATCAGAGACTAGCGGGAGGCGAAGATACGCAGTATTTT

j_call: TRBJ1-4
v_call: TRBV7-9
d_call: -
clone_size: -
cdr3_aa: CASSLAVGGYEKLFF
cdr3_nt: TGTGCCAGCAGCTTAGCAGTAGGGGGGTATGAAAAACTGTTTTTT

j_call: TRBJ2-5
v_call: TRBV28
d_call: -
clone_size: once
cdr3_aa: CASTIATGETQYF
cdr3_nt: TGTGCCAGCACCATAGCAACGGGGGAGACCCAGTACTTC

j_call: TRBJ1-1
v_call: TRBV11-2
d_call: -
clone_size: -
cdr3_aa: CASSPGPRVIDGSDTEAFF
cdr3_nt: TGTGCCAGCAGCCCAGGCCCCAGGGTAATTGATGGCTCGGACACTGAAGCTTTCTTT

j_call: TRBJ2-2
v_call: TRBV9
d_call: TRBD2
clone_size: -
cdr3_aa: CASSTRSGGNTGELFF
cdr3_nt: TGTGCCAGCAGCACCCGCTCGGGAGGGAACACCGGGGAGCTGTTTTTT

j_call: TRBJ2-5
v_call: TRBV6-5
d_call: TRBD1
clone_size: -
cdr3_aa: CASSTTGDETQYF
cdr3_nt: TGTGCCAGCTCAACGACAGGGGACGAGACCCAGTACTTC

j_call: TRBJ2-1
v_call: TRBV7-2
d_call: -
clone_size: -
cdr3_aa: CASERGTYNEQFF
cdr3_nt: TGTGCCAGCGAGAGGGGGACCTACAATGAGCAGTTCTTC

j_call: TRBJ1-3
v_call: TRBV4-1
d_call: -
clone_size: -
cdr3_aa: CASSQSSSGNTIYF
cdr3_nt: TGCGCCAGCAGCCAATCGTCCTCTGGAAACACCATATATTTT

j_call: TRBJ2-7
v_call: TRBV25-1
d_call: -
clone_size: -
cdr3_aa: CATEPNQWSSYEQYF
cdr3_nt: TGTGCCACCGAACCTAACCAATGGAGCTCCTACGAGCAGTACTTC

j_call: TRBJ2-7
v_call: TRBV15
d_call: -
clone_size: -
cdr3_aa: CATSMSARGAYEQYF
cdr3_nt: TGTGCCACCAGCATGTCCGCCCGAGGAGCATACGAGCAGTACTTC

j_call: TRBJ2-1
v_call: TRBV15
d_call: -
clone_size: -
cdr3_aa: CATSSPLGRRSYNEQFF
cdr3_nt: TGTGCCACCAGCAGTCCCCTCGGACGGCGATCCTACAATGAGCAGTTCTTC

j_call: TRBJ1-5
v_call: TRBV28
d_call: -
clone_size: -
cdr3_aa: CASRPTPGQSINQPQHF
cdr3_nt: TGTGCCAGCAGACCCACCCCTGGACAGTCGATTAATCAGCCCCAGCATTTT

j_call: TRBJ1-2
v_call: TRBV9
d_call: -
clone_size: -
cdr3_aa: CASSTDSYGYTF
cdr3_nt: TGTGCCAGCAGTACCGACAGCTATGGCTACACCTTC

j_call: TRBJ1-1
v_call: TRBV9
d_call: -
clone_size: once
cdr3_aa: CASSVGAGANTEAFF
cdr3_nt: TGTGCCAGCAGCGTAGGGGCAGGAGCGAACACTGAAGCTTTCTTT

j_call: TRBJ1-5
v_call: TRBV4-2
d_call: -
clone_size: -
cdr3_aa: CASSQEAANSNQPQHF
cdr3_nt: TGTGCCAGCAGCCAAGAGGCAGCGAATAGCAATCAGCCCCAGCATTTT

j_call: TRBJ2-7
v_call: TRBV4-1
d_call: TRBD2
clone_size: -
cdr3_aa: CASSQATSGSYEQYF
cdr3_nt: TGCGCCAGCAGCCAGGCCACTAGCGGGAGCTACGAGCAGTACTTC

j_call: TRBJ2-1
v_call: TRBV4-1
d_call: TRBD2
clone_size: -
cdr3_aa: CASSQGPGLAGGGNEQFF
cdr3_nt: TGCGCCAGCAGCCAAGGGCCTGGGCTAGCGGGAGGGGGCAATGAGCAGTTCTTC

j_call: TRBJ2-2
v_call: TRBV7-2
d_call: TRBD1
clone_size: -
cdr3_aa: CASSLDRVAGELFF
cdr3_nt: TGTGCCAGCAGCTTGGACAGGGTGGCCGGGGAGCTGTTTTTT

j_call: TRBJ2-7
v_call: TRBV19
d_call: -
clone_size: -
cdr3_aa: CASSIRSVNEQYF
cdr3_nt: TGTGCCAGTAGTATTCGCAGTGTCAACGAGCAGTACTTC